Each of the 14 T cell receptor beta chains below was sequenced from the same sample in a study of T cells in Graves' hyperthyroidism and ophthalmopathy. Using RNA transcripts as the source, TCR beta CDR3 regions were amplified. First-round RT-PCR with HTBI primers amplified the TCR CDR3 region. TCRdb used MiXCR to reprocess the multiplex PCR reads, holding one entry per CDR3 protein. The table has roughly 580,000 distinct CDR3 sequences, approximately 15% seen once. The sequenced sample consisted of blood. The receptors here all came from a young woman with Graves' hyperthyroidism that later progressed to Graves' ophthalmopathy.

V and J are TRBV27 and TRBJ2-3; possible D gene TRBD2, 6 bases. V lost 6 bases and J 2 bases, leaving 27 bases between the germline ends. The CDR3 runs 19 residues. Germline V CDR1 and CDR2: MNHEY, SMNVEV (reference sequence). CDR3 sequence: CASSRKTEGLLLNTDTQYF. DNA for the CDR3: TGTGCCAGCAGCCGAAAAACAGAGGGACTCCTACTAAACACAGATACGCAGTATTTT.

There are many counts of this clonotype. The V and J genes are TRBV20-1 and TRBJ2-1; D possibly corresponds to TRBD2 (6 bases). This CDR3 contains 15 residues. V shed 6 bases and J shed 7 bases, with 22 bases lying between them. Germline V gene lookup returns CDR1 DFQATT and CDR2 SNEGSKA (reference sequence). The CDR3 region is CSAPVALAQRNEQFF. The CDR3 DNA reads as TGCAGTGCCCCGGTGGCGCTAGCGCAGCGGAATGAGCAGTTCTTC.

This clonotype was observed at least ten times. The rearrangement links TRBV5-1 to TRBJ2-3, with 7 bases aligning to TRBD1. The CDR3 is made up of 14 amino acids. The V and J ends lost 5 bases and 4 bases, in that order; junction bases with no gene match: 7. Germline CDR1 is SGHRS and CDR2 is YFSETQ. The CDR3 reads CASSLQGTADTQYF. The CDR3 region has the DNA TGCGCCAGCAGTCTACAGGGGACCGCAGATACGCAGTATTTT.

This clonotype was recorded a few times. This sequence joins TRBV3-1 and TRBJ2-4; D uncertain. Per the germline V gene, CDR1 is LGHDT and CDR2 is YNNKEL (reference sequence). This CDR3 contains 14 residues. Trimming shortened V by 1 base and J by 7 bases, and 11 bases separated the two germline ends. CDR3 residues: CASSQATVMNIQYF. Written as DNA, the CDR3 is TGTGCCAGCAGCCAAGCTACAGTCATGAACATTCAGTACTTC.

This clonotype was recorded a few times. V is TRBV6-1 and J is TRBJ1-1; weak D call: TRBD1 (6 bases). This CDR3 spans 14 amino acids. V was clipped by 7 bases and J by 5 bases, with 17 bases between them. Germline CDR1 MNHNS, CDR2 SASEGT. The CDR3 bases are TGTGCCAGCACCGCGGTACAGGGAGGGACTGAAGCTTTCTTT. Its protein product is CASTAVQGGTEAFF.

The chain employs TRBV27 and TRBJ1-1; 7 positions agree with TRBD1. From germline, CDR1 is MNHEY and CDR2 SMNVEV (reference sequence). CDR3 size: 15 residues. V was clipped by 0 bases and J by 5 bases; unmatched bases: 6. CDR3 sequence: CASSLSAGGGTEAFF. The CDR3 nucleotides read TGTGCCAGCAGTTTATCGGCAGGGGGTGGAACTGAAGCTTTCTTT.

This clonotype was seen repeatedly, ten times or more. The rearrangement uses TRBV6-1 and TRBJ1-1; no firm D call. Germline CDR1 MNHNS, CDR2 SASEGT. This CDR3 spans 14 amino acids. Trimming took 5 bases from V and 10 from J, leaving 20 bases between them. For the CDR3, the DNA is TGTGCCAGCAGTATGGGCCCCGAACACGCTAGAGCTTTCTTT. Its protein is CASSMGPEHARAFF.

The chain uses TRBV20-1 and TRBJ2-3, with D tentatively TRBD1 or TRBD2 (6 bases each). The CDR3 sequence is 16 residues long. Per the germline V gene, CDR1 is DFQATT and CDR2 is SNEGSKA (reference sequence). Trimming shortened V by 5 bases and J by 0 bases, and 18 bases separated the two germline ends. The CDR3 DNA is TGCAGTGCTTACAAGGGGGGAGACTCTAGCACAGATACGCAGTATTTT. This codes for CSAYKGGDSSTDTQYF.

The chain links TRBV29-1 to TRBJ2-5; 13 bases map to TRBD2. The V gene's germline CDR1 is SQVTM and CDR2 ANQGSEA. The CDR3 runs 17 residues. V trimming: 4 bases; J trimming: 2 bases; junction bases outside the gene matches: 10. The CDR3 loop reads CSVVVPGLAGLQETQYF. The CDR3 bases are TGCAGCGTTGTTGTCCCGGGACTAGCGGGGTTACAAGAGACCCAGTACTTC.

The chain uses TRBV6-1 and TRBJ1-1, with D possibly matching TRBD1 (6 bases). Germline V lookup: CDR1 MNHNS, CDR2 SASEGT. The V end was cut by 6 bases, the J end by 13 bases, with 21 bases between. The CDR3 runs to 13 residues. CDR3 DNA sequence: TGTGCCAGCAGGCCACAGGGATCAGCCTCAGGTTTCTTT. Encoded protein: CASRPQGSASGFF.

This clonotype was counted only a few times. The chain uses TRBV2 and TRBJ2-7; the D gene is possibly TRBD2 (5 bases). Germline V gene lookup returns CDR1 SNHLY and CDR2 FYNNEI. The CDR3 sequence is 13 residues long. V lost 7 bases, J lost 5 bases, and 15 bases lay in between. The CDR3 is CASKTIAGDEQYF. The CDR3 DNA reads TGTGCCAGCAAGACCATCGCCGGGGACGAGCAGTACTTC. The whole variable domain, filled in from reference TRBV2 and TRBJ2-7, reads EPEVTQTPSHQVTQMGQEVILRCVPISNHLYFYWYRQILGQKVEFLVSFYNNEISEKSEIFDDQFSVERPDGSNFTLKIRSTKLEDSAMYFCASKTIAGDEQYFGPGTRLTVT.

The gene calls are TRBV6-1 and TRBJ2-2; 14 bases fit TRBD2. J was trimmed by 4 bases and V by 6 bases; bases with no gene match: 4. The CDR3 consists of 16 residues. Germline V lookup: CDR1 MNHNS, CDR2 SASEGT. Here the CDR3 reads CASRGTSGSGTGELFF. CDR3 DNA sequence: TGTGCCAGCAGAGGGACTAGCGGGAGTGGCACCGGGGAGCTGTTTTTT.

CDR3 residues: CAVEDRGSSNTEAFF. In DNA, the CDR3 is TGTGCCGTGGAGGACAGGGGCTCCTCGAACACTGAAGCTTTCTTT. The chain couples TRBV19 to TRBJ1-1, with 9 bases matching TRBD1. CDR3 length: 15 amino acids. The germline V gene encodes CDR1 LNHDA and CDR2 SQIVND (reference sequence). The ends lost 11 bases at V and 1 base at J; junction bases unmatched: 11. The whole variable domain, filled in from reference TRBV19 and TRBJ1-1, reads DGGITQSPKYLFRKEGQNVTLSCEQNLNHDAMYWYRQDPGQGLRLIYYSQIVNDFQKGDIAEGYSVSREKKESFPLTVTSAQKNPTAFYLCAVEDRGSSNTEAFFGQGTRLTVV.

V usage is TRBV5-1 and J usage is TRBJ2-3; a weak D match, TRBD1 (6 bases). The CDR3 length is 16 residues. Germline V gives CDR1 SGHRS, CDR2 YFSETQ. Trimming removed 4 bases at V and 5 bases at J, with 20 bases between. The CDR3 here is CASSQPRGLSGDTQYF. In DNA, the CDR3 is TGCGCCAGCAGCCAGCCCAGGGGTCTTTCTGGAGATACGCAGTATTTT.